This T cell receptor beta chain was sequenced during a study of blood T cell repertoires in COVID-19. Germline V gene data show CDR1 as SGHRS and CDR2 as YFSETQ. The CDR3 contains 13 residues. Clones were read by immunoSEQ multiplex PCR, and TCRdb kept only the in-frame ones, dropping some. The sample includes under 130,000 clones, 84% of them seen just once. As regards this clone: At one end, the junction sequence differs from germline, possibly due to a read error.

The chain recombines TRBV5-1 with TRBJ1-1, with 7 bases that match TRBD1. Sequenced: peripheral blood. The sequence was obtained from a human donor in a cohort sampled during active COVID-19. The CDR3 region has the DNA TGCGCCAGCAGCATACAGGGGAACACTGGAGCTTTCTTT. As protein: CASSIQGNTGAFF.